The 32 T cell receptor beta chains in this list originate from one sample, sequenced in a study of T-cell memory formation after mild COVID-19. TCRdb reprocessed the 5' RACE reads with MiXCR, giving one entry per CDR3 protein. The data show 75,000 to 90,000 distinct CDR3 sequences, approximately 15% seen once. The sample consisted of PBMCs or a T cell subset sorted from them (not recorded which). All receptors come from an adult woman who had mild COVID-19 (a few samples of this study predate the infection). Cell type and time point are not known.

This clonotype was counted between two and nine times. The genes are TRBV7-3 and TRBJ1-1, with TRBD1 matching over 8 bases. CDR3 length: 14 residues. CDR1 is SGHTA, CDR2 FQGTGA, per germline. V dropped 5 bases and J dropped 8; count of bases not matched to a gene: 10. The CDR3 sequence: CASSSGTGRSEAFF. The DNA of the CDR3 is TGTGCCAGCAGCAGCGGGACAGGACGGTCCGAAGCTTTCTTT.

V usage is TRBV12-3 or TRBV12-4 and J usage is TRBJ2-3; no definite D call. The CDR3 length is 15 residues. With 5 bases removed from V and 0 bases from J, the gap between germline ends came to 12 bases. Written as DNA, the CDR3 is TGTGCCAGCAGTCCTTACCTCAGTAGCACAGATACGCAGTATTTT. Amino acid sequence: CASSPYLSSTDTQYF.

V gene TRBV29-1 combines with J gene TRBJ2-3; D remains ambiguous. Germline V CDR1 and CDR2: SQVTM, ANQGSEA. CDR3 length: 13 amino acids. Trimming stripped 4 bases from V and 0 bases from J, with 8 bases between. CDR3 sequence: CSVVKPSTDTQYF. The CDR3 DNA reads TGCAGCGTTGTAAAGCCTAGCACAGATACGCAGTATTTT.

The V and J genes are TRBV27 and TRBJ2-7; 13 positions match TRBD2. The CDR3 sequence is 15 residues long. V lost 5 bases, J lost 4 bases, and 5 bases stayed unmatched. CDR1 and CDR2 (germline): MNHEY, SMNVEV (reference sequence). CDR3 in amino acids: CASSQEGLAGYEQYF. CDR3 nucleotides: TGTGCCAGCAGTCAGGAGGGACTAGCGGGATACGAGCAGTACTTC.

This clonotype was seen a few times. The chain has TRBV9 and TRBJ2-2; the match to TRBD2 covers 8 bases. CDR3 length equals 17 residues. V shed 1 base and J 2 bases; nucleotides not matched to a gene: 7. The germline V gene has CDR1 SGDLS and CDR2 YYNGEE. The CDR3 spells CASSVHREGLNTGELFF. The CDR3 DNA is TGTGCCAGCAGCGTACATCGGGAGGGCCTTAACACCGGGGAGCTGTTTTTT.

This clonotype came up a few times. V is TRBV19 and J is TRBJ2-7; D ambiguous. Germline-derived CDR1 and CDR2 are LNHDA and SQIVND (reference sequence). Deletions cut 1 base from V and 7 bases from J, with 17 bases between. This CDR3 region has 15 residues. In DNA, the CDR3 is TGTGCCAGTAGTATAGGACCGACAAAGGCCCGGGAGCAGTACTTC. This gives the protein CASSIGPTKAREQYF.

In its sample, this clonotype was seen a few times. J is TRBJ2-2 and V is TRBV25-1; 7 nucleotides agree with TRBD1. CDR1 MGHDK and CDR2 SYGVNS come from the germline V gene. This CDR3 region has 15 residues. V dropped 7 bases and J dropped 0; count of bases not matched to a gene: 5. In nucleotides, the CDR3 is TGTGCCAGCATAAAGGGGACAGCGAACACCGGGGAGCTGTTTTTT. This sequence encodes CASIKGTANTGELFF.

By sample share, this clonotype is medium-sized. CDR3 sequence: CASSISGSQNEQYF. The CDR3 DNA is TGTGCCAGCAGTATTAGCGGGAGTCAGAACGAGCAGTACTTC. This chain joins TRBV27 and TRBJ2-7; 9 nucleotides agree with TRBD2. Germline V gene lookup returns CDR1 MNHEY and CDR2 SMNVEV (reference sequence). With 5 bases clipped from V and 5 bases from J, the junction kept 7 bases outside the gene matches. CDR3 length: 14 amino acids.

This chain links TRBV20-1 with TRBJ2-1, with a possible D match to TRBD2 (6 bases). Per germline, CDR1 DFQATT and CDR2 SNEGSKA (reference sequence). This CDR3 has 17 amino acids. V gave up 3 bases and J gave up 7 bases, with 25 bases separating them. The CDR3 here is CSARFILLAGFSNEQFF. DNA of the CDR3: TGCAGTGCTAGGTTTATTCTCCTCGCGGGGTTCTCGAATGAGCAGTTCTTC.

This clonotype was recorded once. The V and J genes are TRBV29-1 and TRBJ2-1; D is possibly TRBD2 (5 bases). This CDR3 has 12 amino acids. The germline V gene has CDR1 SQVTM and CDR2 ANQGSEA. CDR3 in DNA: TGCACCGCCGGGGAACTCTACAATGAGCAGTTCTTC. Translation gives CTAGELYNEQFF.

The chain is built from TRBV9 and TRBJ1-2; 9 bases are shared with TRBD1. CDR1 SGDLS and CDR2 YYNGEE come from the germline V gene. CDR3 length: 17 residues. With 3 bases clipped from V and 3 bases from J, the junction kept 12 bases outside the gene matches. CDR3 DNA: TGTGCCAGCAGCGGAACAGGGGGCGCGGCGGCGGACTATGGCTACACCTTC. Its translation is CASSGTGGAAADYGYTF.

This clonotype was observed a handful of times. CDR3 sequence: CASSSTIQANYGYTF. DNA of the CDR3: TGTGCCAGCAGTTCTACTATCCAGGCCAACTATGGCTACACCTTC. The chain recombines TRBV12-3 or TRBV12-4 with TRBJ1-2; D unclear. Trimming stripped 4 bases from V and 2 bases from J, with 14 bases between. This CDR3 is built from 15 residues.

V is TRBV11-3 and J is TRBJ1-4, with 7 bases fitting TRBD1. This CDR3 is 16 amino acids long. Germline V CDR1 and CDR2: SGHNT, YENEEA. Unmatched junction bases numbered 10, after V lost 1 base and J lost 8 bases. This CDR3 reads CASSLGATGIREKLFF. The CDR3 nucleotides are TGTGCCAGCAGCTTAGGAGCGACAGGGATTAGAGAAAAACTGTTTTTT.

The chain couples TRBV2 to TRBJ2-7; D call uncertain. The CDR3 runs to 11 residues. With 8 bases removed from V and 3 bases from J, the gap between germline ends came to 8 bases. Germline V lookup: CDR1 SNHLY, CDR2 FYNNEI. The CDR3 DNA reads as TGTGCCAGCCGTGTTGGCTACGAGCAGTACTTC. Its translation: CASRVGYEQYF. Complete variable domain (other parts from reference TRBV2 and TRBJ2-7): EPEVTQTPSHQVTQMGQEVILRCVPISNHLYFYWYRQILGQKVEFLVSFYNNEISEKSEIFDDQFSVERPDGSNFTLKIRSTKLEDSAMYFCASRVGYEQYFGPGTRLTVT.

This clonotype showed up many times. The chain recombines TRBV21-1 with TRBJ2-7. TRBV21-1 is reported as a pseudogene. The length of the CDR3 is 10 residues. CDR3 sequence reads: CASSPYEQYF. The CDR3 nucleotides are TGTGCCAGCAGCCCCTACGAGCAGTACTTC.

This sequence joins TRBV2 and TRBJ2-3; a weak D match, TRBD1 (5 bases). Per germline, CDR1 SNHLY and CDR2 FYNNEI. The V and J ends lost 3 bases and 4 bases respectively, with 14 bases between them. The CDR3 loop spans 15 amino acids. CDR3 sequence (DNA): TGTGCCAGCAGTGACTATGACAGAGAGCCAGATACGCAGTATTTT. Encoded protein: CASSDYDREPDTQYF.

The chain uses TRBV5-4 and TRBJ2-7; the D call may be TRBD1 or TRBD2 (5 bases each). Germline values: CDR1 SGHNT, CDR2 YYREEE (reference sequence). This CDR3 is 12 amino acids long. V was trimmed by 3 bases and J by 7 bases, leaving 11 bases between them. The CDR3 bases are TGTGCCAGCAGCTGGGACCCTTCTGAGCAGTACTTC. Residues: CASSWDPSEQYF.

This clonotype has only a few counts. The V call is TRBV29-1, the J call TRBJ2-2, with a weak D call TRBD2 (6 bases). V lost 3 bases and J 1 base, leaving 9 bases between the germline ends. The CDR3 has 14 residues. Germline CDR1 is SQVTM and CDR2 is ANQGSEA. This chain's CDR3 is CSVEGLKNTGELFF. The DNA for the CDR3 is TGCAGCGTTGAGGGACTCAAGAACACCGGGGAGCTGTTTTTT.

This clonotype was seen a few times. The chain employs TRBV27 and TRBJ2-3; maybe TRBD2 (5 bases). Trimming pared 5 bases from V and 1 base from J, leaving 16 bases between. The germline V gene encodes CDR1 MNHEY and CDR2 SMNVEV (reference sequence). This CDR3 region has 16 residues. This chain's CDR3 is CASSPWTGPGTDTQYF. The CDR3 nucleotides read TGTGCCAGCAGTCCCTGGACTGGGCCGGGCACAGATACGCAGTATTTT.

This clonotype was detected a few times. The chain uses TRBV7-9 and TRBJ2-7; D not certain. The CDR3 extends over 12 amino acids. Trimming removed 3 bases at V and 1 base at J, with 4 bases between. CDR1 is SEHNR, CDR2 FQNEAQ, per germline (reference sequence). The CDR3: CASSFDSYEQYF. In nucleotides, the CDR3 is TGTGCCAGCAGCTTCGATTCCTACGAGCAGTACTTC.

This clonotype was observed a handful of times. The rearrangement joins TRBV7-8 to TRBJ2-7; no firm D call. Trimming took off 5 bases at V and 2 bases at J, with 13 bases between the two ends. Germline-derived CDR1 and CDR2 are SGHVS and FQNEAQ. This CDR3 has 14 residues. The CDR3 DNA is TGTGCCAGCAGCCCTAAAACATCGGCCTACGAGCAGTACTTC. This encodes CASSPKTSAYEQYF.

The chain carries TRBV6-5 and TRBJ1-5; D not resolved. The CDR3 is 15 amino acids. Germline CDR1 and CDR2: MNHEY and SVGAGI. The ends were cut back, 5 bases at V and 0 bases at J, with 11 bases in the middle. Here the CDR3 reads CASSPDGDSNQPQHF. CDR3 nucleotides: TGTGCCAGCAGTCCCGACGGAGATAGCAATCAGCCCCAGCATTTT.

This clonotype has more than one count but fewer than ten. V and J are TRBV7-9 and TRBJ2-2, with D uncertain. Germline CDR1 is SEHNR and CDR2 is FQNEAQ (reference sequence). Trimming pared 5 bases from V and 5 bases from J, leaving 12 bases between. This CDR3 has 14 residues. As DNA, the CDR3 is TGTGCCAGCAGCCCCCCCCTGGTGACCGGGGAGCTGTTTTTT. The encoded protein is CASSPPLVTGELFF.

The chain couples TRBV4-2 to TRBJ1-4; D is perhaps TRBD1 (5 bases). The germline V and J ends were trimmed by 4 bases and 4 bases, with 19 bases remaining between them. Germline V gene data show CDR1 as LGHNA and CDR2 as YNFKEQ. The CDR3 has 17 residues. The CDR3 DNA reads TGTGCCAGCAGCCTACGACAGCGGCCTAAGGATAATGAAAAACTGTTTTTT. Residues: CASSLRQRPKDNEKLFF.

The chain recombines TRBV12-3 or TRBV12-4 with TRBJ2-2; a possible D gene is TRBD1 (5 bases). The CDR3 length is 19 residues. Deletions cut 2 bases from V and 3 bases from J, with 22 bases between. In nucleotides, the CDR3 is TGTGCCAGCAGTTTAATCCCAGGGATGGGTGTTTGGTACACCGGGGAGCTGTTTTTT. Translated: CASSLIPGMGVWYTGELFF.

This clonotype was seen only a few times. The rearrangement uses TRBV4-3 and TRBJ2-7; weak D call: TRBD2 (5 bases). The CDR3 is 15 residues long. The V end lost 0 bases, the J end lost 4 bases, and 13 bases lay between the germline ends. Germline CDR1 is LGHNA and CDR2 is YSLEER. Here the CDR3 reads CASSQELDSPYEQYF. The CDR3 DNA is TGCGCCAGCAGCCAAGAGTTGGACTCCCCTTACGAGCAGTACTTC.

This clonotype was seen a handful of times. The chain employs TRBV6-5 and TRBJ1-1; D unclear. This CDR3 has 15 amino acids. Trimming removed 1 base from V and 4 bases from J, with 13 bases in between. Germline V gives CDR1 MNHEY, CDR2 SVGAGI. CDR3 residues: CASSYYPGRGTEAFF. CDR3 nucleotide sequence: TGTGCCAGCAGTTACTACCCCGGTCGGGGCACTGAAGCTTTCTTT.

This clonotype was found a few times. For the CDR3, the DNA is TGTGCCACCAGTGATTTGAAGGAAGTGGGGTCGACCAGGGATACGCAGTATTTT. Translation: CATSDLKEVGSTRDTQYF. V gene TRBV24-1 combines with J gene TRBJ2-3; D gene unclear. CDR1 and CDR2 (germline): KGHDR, SFDVKD. Trimming cost V 0 bases and J 6 bases, with 21 bases left between them. This CDR3 is built from 18 residues.

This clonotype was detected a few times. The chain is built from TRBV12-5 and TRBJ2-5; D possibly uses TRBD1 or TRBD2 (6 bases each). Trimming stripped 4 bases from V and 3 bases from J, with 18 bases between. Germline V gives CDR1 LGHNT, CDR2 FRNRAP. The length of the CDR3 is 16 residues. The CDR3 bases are TGTGCTAGTGGTTCGCCCCGTGGGGGCGGGGAAGAGACCCAGTACTTC. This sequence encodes CASGSPRGGGEETQYF. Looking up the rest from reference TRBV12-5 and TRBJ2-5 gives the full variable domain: DARVTQTPRHKVTEMGQEVTMRCQPILGHNTVFWYRQTMMQGLELLAYFRNRAPLDDSGMPKDRFSAEMPDATLATLKIQPSEPRDSAVYFCASGSPRGGGEETQYFGPGTRLLVL.

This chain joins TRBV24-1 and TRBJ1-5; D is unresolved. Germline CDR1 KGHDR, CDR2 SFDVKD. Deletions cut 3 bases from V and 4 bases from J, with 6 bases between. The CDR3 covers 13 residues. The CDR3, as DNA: TGTGCCACCAGTGATACTGCTAATCAGCCCCAGCATTTT. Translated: CATSDTANQPQHF.

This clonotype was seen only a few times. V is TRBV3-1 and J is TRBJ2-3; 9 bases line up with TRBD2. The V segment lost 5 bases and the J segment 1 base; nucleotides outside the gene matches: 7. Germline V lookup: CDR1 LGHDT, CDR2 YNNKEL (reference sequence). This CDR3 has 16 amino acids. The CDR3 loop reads CASSTWTSERTDTQYF. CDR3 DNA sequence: TGTGCCAGCAGCACGTGGACTAGCGAGCGCACAGATACGCAGTATTTT.

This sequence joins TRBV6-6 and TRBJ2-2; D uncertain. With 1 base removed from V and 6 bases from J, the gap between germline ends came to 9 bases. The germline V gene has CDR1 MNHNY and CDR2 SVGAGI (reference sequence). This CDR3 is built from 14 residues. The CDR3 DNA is TGTGCCAGCAGTTACTTAATAAGTTCCGGGGAGCTGTTTTTT. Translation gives CASSYLISSGELFF.